Below, one T cell receptor (beta chain) is given with its context. Its antigen is undetermined. These data originate in a study of cytomegalovirus exposure and HLA in healthy donors. Germline V gene data show CDR1 as MNHNS and CDR2 as SASEGT. CDR3 length: 15 residues. V lost 1 base and J 1 base, leaving 11 bases between the germline ends. Points from the study as a whole: The study flagged roughly 150 TCR beta chains as cytomegalovirus-associated. In vitro, a few CMV-associated chains proved specific for CMV antigens. With high specificity and sensitivity, the classifier reportedly diagnosed cytomegalovirus status.

The assay was immunoSEQ multiplex PCR, and TCRdb's table has in-frame clones only and misses some. The sample carries 250,000 to 400,000 clones, roughly 88% recorded once. Sample: PBMCs. The J gene is TRBJ2-7, the V gene TRBV6-1; possible D gene TRBD1, 6 bases. This clonotype was obtained from a man aged 30-40 years in good health and CMV-seronegative. The CDR3 nucleotides are TGTGCCAGCAGTGAAGTGCGGCAGGGGTCCTACGAGCAGTACTTC. It is translated as CASSEVRQGSYEQYF.